The 13 T cell receptor beta chains presented below share a single source sample, sequenced in a study of T cell repertoires in cytomegalovirus infection (dated by TCRdb to the late 2010s). Sequencing was performed on an Illumina HiSeq 1500. Using fastp trimming at Q25 and MiXCR clonotype assembly, TCRdb reanalyzed the public sequencing data and kept in-frame beta chains. Each CDR3 protein appears once, grouped with its most common genes and DNA. The sample yields over 450,000 distinct CDR3 sequences; around 11% were counted once. About 10% of the sample is in the top ten clones. Sequencing was performed on PBMCs. The receptors originated from a human donor in good health (CMV status not recorded). Some clones in this sample may be carry-over from other donors' samples.

V gene TRBV28 combines with J gene TRBJ2-2; TRBD1 matches at 9 bases. Germline V CDR1 and CDR2: MDHEN, SYDVKM. The CDR3 runs 15 residues. V was clipped by 5 bases and J by 6 bases; unmatched bases: 7. CDR3 in DNA: TGTGCCAGCAGTCGCCGGGACAGGGACGCCGGGGAGCTGTTTTTT. It yields the protein CASSRRDRDAGELFF.

The chain joins TRBV12-3 or TRBV12-4 to TRBJ1-1; D not resolved. The CDR3 is 14 amino acids. The V and J ends lost 1 base and 4 bases respectively, with 10 bases between them. The CDR3 loop reads CASSLGSEVTEAFF. The DNA of the CDR3 is TGTGCCAGCAGTTTAGGTAGCGAGGTCACTGAAGCTTTCTTT.

The chain couples TRBV9 to TRBJ2-5; D not resolved. The CDR3 is 15 amino acids. V was shortened by 3 bases and J by 5 bases, with 17 bases between the two germline ends. The germline CDR1 and CDR2 sequences are SGDLS and YYNGEE. CDR3 bases: TGTGCCAGCAGCGAGCAGTTACGAGAGTTCGAGACCCAGTACTTC. Encoded protein: CASSEQLREFETQYF.

This clonotype has only a few counts. The rearrangement uses TRBV12-3 or TRBV12-4 and TRBJ2-7; no clear D. Trimming cost V 5 bases and J 8 bases, with 10 bases left between them. The CDR3 spans 11 residues. CDR3 amino acids: CASSPSGQQYF. As DNA, the CDR3 is TGTGCCAGCAGTCCTTCTGGACAGCAGTACTTC.

This clonotype has a count of ten or more. The genes are TRBV12-3 or TRBV12-4 and TRBJ2-1; TRBD1 agrees at 7 bases. With 1 base clipped from V and 12 bases from J, the junction kept 3 bases outside the gene matches. The CDR3 runs to 12 residues. CDR3 sequence reads: CASSLGDSTQFF. The CDR3 DNA sequence: TGTGCCAGCAGTTTAGGGGACAGTACGCAGTTCTTC.

A note on this clonotype: A much larger clone differs from this one at a single base, so this may be a read error. The CDR3 end shows no conserved phenylalanine or tryptophan, and so a read error is likely. The rearrangement links TRBV28 to TRBJ2-1; 12 nucleotides line up with TRBD2. The V gene end was trimmed by 5 bases and the J gene end by 8 bases; junction bases not matched to a gene: 7. The germline V gene has CDR1 MDHEN and CDR2 SYDVKM. The CDR3 is 15 residues long. CDR3 coding DNA: TGTGCCAGCAGTCCTAGCGGGAGGGCCGGAGATGAGCAGTTCTCC. Its translation: CASSPSGRAGDEQFS.

This clonotype was found a few times. The chain has TRBV20-1 and TRBJ2-1; 9 bases match TRBD2. This CDR3 has 16 residues. With V trimmed by 0 bases and J by 1 base, 4 bases remained unmatched. CDR1 and CDR2 from the germline V gene are DFQATT and SNEGSKA (reference sequence). The CDR3 loop reads CSARDLSGGSYNEQFF. The CDR3 DNA reads TGCAGTGCTAGAGATTTAAGCGGGGGGTCCTACAATGAGCAGTTCTTC.

Remarks on this clonotype: A read error may explain this, as a much larger clone is one base away. The rearrangement links TRBV10-2 to TRBJ1-5; no clear D gene. Germline V gene sequence: CDR1 WSHSY, CDR2 SAAADI. This CDR3 has 14 amino acids. Trimming took off 11 bases at V and 4 bases at J, with 18 bases between the two ends. Written as DNA, the CDR3 is TGCGCCGGCTCCAGGACTGCTGCTAATCAGCCCCAGCATTTT. Its translation: CAGSRTAANQPQHF.

This clonotype was seen many times. The chain is built from TRBV10-3 and TRBJ2-1; no definite D call. Trimming removed 6 bases from V and 3 bases from J, with 9 bases in between. Looked up from germline, CDR1 is ENHRY and CDR2 is SYGVKD. CDR3 length equals 13 residues. The CDR3 loop is CAISNPGYNEQFF. For the CDR3, the DNA is TGTGCCATCAGCAACCCGGGCTACAATGAGCAGTTCTTC.

This chain joins TRBV5-1 and TRBJ2-7, with D possibly being TRBD1 or TRBD2 (5 bases each). The CDR3 is made up of 15 amino acids. Trimming shortened V by 3 bases and J by 2 bases, and 15 bases separated the two germline ends. The germline gives CDR1 SGHRS, CDR2 YFSETQ. The CDR3, as DNA: TGCGCCAGCAGCTGGGGGTCGGGCGGCCCCTACGAGCAGTACTTC. It yields the protein CASSWGSGGPYEQYF.

This clonotype was seen many times. V gene TRBV10-3 combines with J gene TRBJ2-6; TRBD2 might be the D (5 bases). This CDR3 comprises 14 residues. Per the germline V gene, CDR1 is ENHRY and CDR2 is SYGVKD. V was shortened by 8 bases and J by 0 bases, with 8 bases between the two germline ends. CDR3 DNA: TGTGCCATCCCTGCGGGCTCTGGGGCCAACGTCCTGACTTTC. Translated, it gives CAIPAGSGANVLTF.

At least ten counts were recorded for this clonotype. CDR3 sequence: CASSQPKRPDTQYF. CDR3 nucleotides: TGTGCCAGCAGCCAGCCAAAGAGGCCAGATACGCAGTATTTT. The chain combines TRBV7-2 with TRBJ2-3; no firm D call. Germline CDR1 is SGHTA and CDR2 is FQGNSA. The CDR3 sequence is 14 residues long. The germline V and J ends were trimmed by 5 bases and 4 bases, with 13 bases remaining between them.

Many counts were recorded for this clonotype. The chain recombines TRBV19 with TRBJ1-1; D uncertain. Deletions cut 3 bases from V and 0 bases from J, with 11 bases between. The germline V gene encodes CDR1 LNHDA and CDR2 SQIVND (reference sequence). The CDR3 spans 15 residues. CDR3 sequence: CASSISGGMNTEAFF. DNA for the CDR3: TGTGCCAGTAGTATTTCTGGAGGTATGAACACTGAAGCTTTCTTT. The full variable domain, its missing parts supplied by reference TRBV19 and TRBJ1-1, is DGGITQSPKYLFRKEGQNVTLSCEQNLNHDAMYWYRQDPGQGLRLIYYSQIVNDFQKGDIAEGYSVSREKKESFPLTVTSAQKNPTAFYLCASSISGGMNTEAFFGQGTRLTVV.